This T cell receptor (beta chain) was recorded in a study of blood T cell repertoires in COVID-19. The germline CDR1 and CDR2 sequences are SGHAT and FQNNGV. The CDR3 has 12 residues. Deletions cut 4 bases from V and 2 bases from J, with 6 bases between. In the source study's methods: Nucleated cell number was recorded as an estimate derived from reference gene primer amplification. This table comes from immunoSEQ multiplex PCR, and its TCRdb copy is limited to in-frame clones, with some not included. That table gives V, J and clone size, and the DNA gave D and trimming. The sample has approximately 230,000 clones; 80% to 90% are singletons.

This clonotype originated in an elderly man with acute or convalescent COVID-19. The V gene is TRBV11-2, the J gene TRBJ2-7; D is undetermined. Material: peripheral blood. DNA of the CDR3: TGTGCCAGCAGCTCGACACCCTACGAGCAGTACTTC. Its protein is CASSSTPYEQYF.